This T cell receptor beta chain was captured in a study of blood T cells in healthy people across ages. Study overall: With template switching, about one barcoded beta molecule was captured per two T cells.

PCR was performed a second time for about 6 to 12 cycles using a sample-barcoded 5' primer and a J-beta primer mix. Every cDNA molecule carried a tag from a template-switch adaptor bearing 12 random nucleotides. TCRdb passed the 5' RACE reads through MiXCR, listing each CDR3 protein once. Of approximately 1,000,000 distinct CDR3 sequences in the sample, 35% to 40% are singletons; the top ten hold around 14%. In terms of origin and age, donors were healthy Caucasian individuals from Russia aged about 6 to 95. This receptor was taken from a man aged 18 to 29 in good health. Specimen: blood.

CDR3 protein: CASSFREGSDYGYTF. CDR3 DNA: TGCGCCAGCAGCTTTCGAGAGGGAAGCGACTATGGCTACACCTTC. The J gene is TRBJ1-2, the V gene TRBV5-1; no definite D call. In germline, CDR1 is SGHRS, CDR2 YFSETQ. CDR3 length: 15 amino acids. V lost 2 bases and J 3 bases, leaving 14 bases between the germline ends.